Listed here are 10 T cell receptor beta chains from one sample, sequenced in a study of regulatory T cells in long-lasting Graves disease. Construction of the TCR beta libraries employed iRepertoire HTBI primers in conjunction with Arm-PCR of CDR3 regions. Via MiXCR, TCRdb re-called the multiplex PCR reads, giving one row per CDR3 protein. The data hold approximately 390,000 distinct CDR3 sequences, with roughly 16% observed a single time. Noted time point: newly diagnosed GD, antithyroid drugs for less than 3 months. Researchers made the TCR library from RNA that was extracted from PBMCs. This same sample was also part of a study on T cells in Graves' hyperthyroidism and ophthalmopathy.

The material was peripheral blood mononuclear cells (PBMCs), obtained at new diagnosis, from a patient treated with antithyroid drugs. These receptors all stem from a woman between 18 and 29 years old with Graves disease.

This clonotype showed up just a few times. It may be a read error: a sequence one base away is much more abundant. CDR3 sequence: CASSLVLNTEAFF. CDR3 in DNA: TGTGCCAGCAGCTTGGTGTTGAACACTGAAGCTTTCTTT. This chain connects TRBV5-5 to TRBJ1-1; D is uncertain. This CDR3 spans 13 amino acids. Trimming stripped 0 bases from V and 0 bases from J, with 3 bases between. CDR1 is SGHKS and CDR2 is YYEKEE in the germline V gene (reference sequence).

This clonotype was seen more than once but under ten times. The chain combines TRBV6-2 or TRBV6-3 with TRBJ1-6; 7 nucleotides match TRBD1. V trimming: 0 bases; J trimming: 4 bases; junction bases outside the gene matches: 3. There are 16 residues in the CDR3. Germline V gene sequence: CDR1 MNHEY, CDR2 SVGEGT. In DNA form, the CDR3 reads TGTGCCAGCAGTTACTCACCGGGACAGTATAATTCACCCCTCCACTTT. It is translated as CASSYSPGQYNSPLHF.

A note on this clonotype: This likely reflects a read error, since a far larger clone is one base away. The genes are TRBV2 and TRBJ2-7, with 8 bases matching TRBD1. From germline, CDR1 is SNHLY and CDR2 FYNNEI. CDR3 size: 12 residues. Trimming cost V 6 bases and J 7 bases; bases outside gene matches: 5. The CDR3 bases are TGTGCCAGCAGGTGGACAGGGTATGAGCAGTACTTC. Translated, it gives CASRWTGYEQYF.

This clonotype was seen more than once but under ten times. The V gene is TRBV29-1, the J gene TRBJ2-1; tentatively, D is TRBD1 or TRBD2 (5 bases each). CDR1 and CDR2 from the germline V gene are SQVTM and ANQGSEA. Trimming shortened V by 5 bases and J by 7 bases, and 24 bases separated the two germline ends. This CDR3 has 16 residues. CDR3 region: CSVMSKTGPPGNEQFF. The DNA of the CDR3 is TGCAGCGTTATGTCCAAAACGGGACCACCTGGGAATGAGCAGTTCTTC.

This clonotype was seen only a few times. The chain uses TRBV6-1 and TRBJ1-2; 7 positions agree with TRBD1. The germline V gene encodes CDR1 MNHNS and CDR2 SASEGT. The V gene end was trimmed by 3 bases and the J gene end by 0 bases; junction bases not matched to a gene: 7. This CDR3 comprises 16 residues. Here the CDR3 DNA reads TGTGCCAGCAGTGACCCCGGGACAGCGTCTAACTATGGCTACACCTTC. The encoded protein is CASSDPGTASNYGYTF.

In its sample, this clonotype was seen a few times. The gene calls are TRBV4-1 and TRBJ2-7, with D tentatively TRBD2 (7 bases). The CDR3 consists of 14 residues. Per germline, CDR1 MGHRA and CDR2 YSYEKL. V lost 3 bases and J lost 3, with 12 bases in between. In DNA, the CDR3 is TGCGCCAGCAGCCATAGGGGGGAGGGCTACGAGCAGTACTTC. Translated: CASSHRGEGYEQYF.

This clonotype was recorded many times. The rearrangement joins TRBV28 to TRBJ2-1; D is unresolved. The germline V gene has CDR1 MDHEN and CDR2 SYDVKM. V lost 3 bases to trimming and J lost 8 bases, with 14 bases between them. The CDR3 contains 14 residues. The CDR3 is CASSFVSVADEQFF. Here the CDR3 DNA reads TGTGCCAGCAGTTTTGTCAGCGTTGCCGATGAGCAGTTCTTC. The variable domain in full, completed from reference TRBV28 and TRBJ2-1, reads DVKVTQSSRYLVKRTGEKVFLECVQDMDHENMFWYRQDPGLGLRLIYFSYDVKMKEKGDIPEGYSVSREKKERFSLILESASTNQTSMYLCASSFVSVADEQFFGPGTRLTVL.

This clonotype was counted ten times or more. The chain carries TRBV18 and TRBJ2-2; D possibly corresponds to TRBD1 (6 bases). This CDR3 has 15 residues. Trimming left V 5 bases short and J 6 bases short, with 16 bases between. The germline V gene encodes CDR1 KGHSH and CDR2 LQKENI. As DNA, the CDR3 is TGTGCCAGCTCAGACCTCGTAACAGGGCCCGGGGAGCTGTTTTTT. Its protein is CASSDLVTGPGELFF. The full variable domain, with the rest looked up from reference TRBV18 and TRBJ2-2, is NAGVMQNPRHLVRRRGQEARLRCSPMKGHSHVYWYRQLPEEGLKFMVYLQKENIIDESGMPKERFSAEFPKEGPSILRIQQVVRGDSAAYFCASSDLVTGPGELFFGEGSRLTVL.

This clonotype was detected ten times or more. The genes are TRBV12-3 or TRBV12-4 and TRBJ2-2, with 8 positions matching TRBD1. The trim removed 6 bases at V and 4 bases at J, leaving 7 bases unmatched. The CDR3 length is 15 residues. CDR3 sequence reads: CASRLSTGVTGELFF. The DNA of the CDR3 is TGTGCCAGCAGACTATCGACAGGGGTCACCGGGGAGCTGTTTTTT.

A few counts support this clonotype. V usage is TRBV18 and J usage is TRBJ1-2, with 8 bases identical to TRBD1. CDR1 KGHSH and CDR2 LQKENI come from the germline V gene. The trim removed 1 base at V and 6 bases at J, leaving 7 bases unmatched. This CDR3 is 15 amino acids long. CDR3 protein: CASSPQAGGADGYTF. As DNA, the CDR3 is TGTGCCAGCTCACCACAGGCAGGGGGCGCCGATGGCTACACCTTC.